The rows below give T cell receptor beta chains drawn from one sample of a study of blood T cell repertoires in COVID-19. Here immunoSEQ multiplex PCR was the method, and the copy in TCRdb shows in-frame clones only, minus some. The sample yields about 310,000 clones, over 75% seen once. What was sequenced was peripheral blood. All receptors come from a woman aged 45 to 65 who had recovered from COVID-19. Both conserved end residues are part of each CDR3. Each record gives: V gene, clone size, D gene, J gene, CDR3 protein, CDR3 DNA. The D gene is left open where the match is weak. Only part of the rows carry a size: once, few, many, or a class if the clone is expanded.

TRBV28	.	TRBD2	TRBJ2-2	CAGAGGSTTGELFF	TGTGCCGGAGCGGGAGGCTCTACCACCGGGGAGCTGTTTTTT
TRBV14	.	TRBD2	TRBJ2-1	CASSHLGPSSGRIEQFF	TGTGCCAGCAGCCACCTCGGCCCCTCTAGCGGGAGAATTGAGCAGTTCTTC
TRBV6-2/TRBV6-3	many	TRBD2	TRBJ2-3	CASSSMIIAGQSYTQYF	TGTGCCAGCAGTTCGATGATAATAGCGGGCCAATCCTATACGCAGTATTTT
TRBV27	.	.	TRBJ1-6	CASSLTGGTPLHF	TGTGCCAGCAGTTTAACGGGAGGGACACCCCTCCACTTT
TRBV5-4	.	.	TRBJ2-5	CASSFAGEETQYF	TGTGCCAGCAGCTTCGCAGGGGAAGAGACCCAGTACTTC
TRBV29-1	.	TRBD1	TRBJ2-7	CSAATGVSSYEQYF	TGCAGCGCTGCGACAGGGGTTTCCTCTTACGAGCAGTACTTC
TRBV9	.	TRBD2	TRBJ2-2	CASSVEPSGRAGELFF	TGTGCCAGCAGCGTAGAACCTAGCGGGAGGGCCGGGGAGCTGTTTTTT
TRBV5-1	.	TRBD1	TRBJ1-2	CASSDGTGDGYTF	TGCGCCAGCAGCGACGGGACAGGGGATGGCTACACCTTC
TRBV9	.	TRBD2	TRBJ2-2	CASSVGPGLAGGSGELFF	TGTGCCAGCAGCGTAGGACCGGGACTAGCGGGGGGGTCCGGGGAGCTGTTTTTT
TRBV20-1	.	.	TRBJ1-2	CSAPDSGGYTF	TGCAGTGCCCCTGACAGTGGAGGCTACACCTTC
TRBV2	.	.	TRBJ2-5	CASSDAGESQETQYF	TGTGCCAGCAGTGACGCGGGTGAGTCCCAAGAGACCCAGTACTTC
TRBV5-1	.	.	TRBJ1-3	CASSLETFGGARGNTIYF	TGCGCCAGCAGCTTGGAGACTTTTGGGGGGGCGCGAGGAAACACCATATATTTT
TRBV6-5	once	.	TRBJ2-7	CASRLRFWGAYEQYF	TGTGCCAGCAGGCTCAGGTTCTGGGGGGCCTACGAGCAGTACTTC
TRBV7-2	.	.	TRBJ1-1	CASSSPPQGAFF	TGTGCCAGCAGCTCACCCCCCCAGGGAGCTTTCTTT
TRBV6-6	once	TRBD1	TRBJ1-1	CASSDGQGSTEAFF	TGTGCCAGCAGTGACGGACAGGGTAGCACTGAAGCTTTCTTT
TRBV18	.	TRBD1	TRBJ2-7	CASSPAIAGGQDEQYF	TGTGCCAGCTCACCAGCCATCGCAGGGGGCCAGGACGAGCAGTACTTC
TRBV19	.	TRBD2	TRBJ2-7	CASTPTSGRGPYEQYF	TGTGCCAGTACCCCGACTAGCGGGAGAGGTCCCTACGAGCAGTACTTC
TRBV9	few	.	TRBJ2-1	CASSVEQGDSDEQFF	TGTGCCAGCAGCGTAGAACAGGGTGATTCGGATGAGCAGTTCTTC
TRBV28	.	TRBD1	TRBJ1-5	CASILSGGQDQPQHF	TGTGCCAGCATCTTGTCAGGGGGGCAAGATCAGCCCCAGCATTTT
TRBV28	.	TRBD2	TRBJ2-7	CASSTTGGLDEQYF	TGTGCCAGCAGTACGACGGGAGGGCTGGACGAGCAGTACTTC
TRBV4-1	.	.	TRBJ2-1	CASQAGNEQFF	TGCGCCAGCCAAGCGGGCAATGAGCAGTTCTTC
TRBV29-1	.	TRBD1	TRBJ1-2	CSVGGGQTDYGYTF	TGCAGCGTTGGAGGGGGACAGACCGACTATGGCTACACCTTC
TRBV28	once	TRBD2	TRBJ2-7	CASSPPSGRDGYEQYF	TGTGCCAGCAGTCCTCCTAGCGGGAGGGATGGTTACGAGCAGTACTTC
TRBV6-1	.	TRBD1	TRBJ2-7	CASSEGGQGWNEQYF	TGTGCCAGCAGTGAGGGAGGACAGGGGTGGAACGAGCAGTACTTC
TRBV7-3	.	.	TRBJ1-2	CASSLNAGESSDGYTF	TGTGCCAGCAGCTTAAATGCAGGGGAAAGCAGCGATGGCTACACCTTC
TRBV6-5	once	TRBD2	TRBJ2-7	CASSYGGSYEQYF	TGTGCCAGCAGTTACGGCGGGAGTTATGAGCAGTACTTC
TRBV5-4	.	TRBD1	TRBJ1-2	CASSPSPGQGNYGYTF	TGTGCCAGCAGCCCTTCCCCGGGACAGGGTAACTATGGCTACACCTTC
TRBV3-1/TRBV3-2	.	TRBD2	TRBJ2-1	CASRLTSGVMSGEQFF	TGTGCCAGCAGGCTAACTAGCGGGGTAATGTCCGGTGAGCAGTTCTTC
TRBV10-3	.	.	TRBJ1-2	CAISEGDSHYGYTF	TGTGCCATCAGTGAGGGGGACTCCCACTATGGCTACACCTTC
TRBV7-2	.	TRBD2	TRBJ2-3	CASSLALAGGPGTQYF	TGTGCCAGCAGCTTAGCACTAGCGGGAGGGCCAGGTACGCAGTATTTT
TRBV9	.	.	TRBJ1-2	CASSVTGIGYTF	TGTGCCAGCAGCGTCACAGGCATTGGCTACACCTTC
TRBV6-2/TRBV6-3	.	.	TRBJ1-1	CASSFNRMNTEAFF	TGTGCCAGCAGCTTTAACAGGATGAACACTGAAGCTTTCTTT
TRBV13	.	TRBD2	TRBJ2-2	CASSSTGGTGELFF	TGTGCCAGCAGCTCCACCGGGGGGACCGGGGAGCTGTTTTTT
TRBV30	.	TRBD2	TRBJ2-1	CAWSVGLVVGNEQFF	TGTGCCTGGAGTGTGGGACTAGTGGTTGGGAATGAGCAGTTCTTC
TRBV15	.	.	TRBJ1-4	CATSNGGLGKLFF	TGTGCCACCAGCAACGGGGGTTTAGGAAAACTGTTTTTT
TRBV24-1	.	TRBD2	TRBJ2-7	CATSDALAGGNEQYF	TGTGCCACCAGTGATGCCCTAGCGGGGGGGAACGAGCAGTACTTC
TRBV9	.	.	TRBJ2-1	CASSERVPGADEQFF	TGTGCCAGCAGCGAAAGGGTACCAGGGGCAGATGAGCAGTTCTTC
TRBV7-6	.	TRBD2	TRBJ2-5	CASSTVRQAGAQETQYF	TGTGCCAGCAGCACGGTTCGGCAAGCGGGAGCTCAAGAGACCCAGTACTTC
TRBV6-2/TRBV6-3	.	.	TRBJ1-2	CASSPPLLNYGYTF	TGTGCCAGCAGTCCCCCTCTTTTAAACTATGGCTACACCTTC
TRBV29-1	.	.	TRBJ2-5	CSVAEIETQYF	TGCAGCGTTGCGGAGATAGAGACCCAGTACTTC
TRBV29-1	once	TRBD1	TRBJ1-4	CSVEVTGVNEKLFF	TGCAGCGTTGAAGTAACAGGGGTAAATGAAAAACTGTTTTTT
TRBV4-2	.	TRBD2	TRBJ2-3	CASSQTGTSGSAGDTQYF	TGTGCCAGCAGCCAGACCGGGACTAGCGGGAGCGCGGGCGATACGCAGTATTTT
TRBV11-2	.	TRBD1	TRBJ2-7	CASIPGQGLYEQYF	TGTGCCAGCATACCGGGACAGGGTCTTTACGAGCAGTACTTC
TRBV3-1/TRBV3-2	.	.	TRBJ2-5	CASSQEVTPEETQYF	TGTGCCAGCAGCCAAGAGGTAACACCAGAAGAGACCCAGTACTTC
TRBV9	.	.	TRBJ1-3	CASSPRDFTSGNTIYF	TGTGCCAGCAGCCCCCGGGACTTCACCTCTGGAAACACCATATATTTT
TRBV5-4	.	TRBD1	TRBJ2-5	CASSFTGEETQYF	TGTGCCAGCAGCTTCACAGGGGAAGAGACCCAGTACTTC
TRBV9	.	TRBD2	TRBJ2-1	CASSPPRSSGRLNEQFF	TGTGCCAGCAGCCCTCCGAGATCTAGCGGGAGATTGAATGAGCAGTTCTTC
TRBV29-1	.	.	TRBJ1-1	CSVATGGTEAFF	TGCAGCGTCGCGACAGGTGGGACTGAAGCTTTCTTT
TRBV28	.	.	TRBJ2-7	CASSLTAGFSYEQYF	TGTGCCAGCTCGTTGACGGCAGGCTTCTCCTACGAGCAGTACTTC
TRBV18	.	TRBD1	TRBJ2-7	CASSPSTGQREQYF	TGTGCCAGCTCACCCTCGACAGGGCAGCGCGAGCAGTACTTC
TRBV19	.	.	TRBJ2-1	CASSIQGNNEQFF	TGTGCCAGTAGTATTCAGGGTAACAATGAGCAGTTCTTC
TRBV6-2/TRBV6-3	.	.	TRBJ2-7	CASSYPKRAVSEQYF	TGTGCCAGCAGTTACCCCAAGCGGGCCGTTTCAGAGCAGTACTTC
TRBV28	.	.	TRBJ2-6	CASSRTGLGANVLTF	TGTGCCAGCAGCAGAACAGGGTTAGGGGCCAACGTCCTGACTTTC
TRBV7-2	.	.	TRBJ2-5	CASSSRRIRGQETQYF	TGTGCCAGCAGCTCTCGACGGATCCGGGGGCAAGAGACCCAGTACTTC